These 31 T cell receptor beta chains were sequenced from one sample in a study of blood T cell repertoires in COVID-19. The method was immunoSEQ multiplex PCR; TCRdb's version includes in-frame clones alone and lacks a portion of them. Of roughly 240,000 clones listed, about 80% are singletons. Sequenced: peripheral blood. The receptors originated from an elderly woman with acute or convalescent COVID-19.

This chain links TRBV5-1 with TRBJ2-1, with D possibly being TRBD2 (6 bases). Trimming cost V 3 bases and J 3 bases, with 13 bases left between them. This CDR3 region has 15 residues. CDR1 SGHRS and CDR2 YFSETQ come from the germline V gene. DNA for the CDR3: TGCGCCAGCAGCTCGACGGGGGAGTTCTACAATGAGCAGTTCTTC. Translating gives CASSSTGEFYNEQFF.

The sample holds one count of this clone. V gene TRBV4-3 combines with J gene TRBJ1-2, with a weak D call TRBD1 (5 bases). The ends were cut back, 1 base at V and 7 bases at J, with 16 bases in the middle. CDR1 is LGHNA and CDR2 is YSLEER in the germline V gene. The CDR3 is made up of 15 amino acids. This chain's CDR3 is CASSQGQTQRGGYTF. CDR3 coding DNA: TGCGCCAGCAGCCAAGGACAGACACAAAGAGGTGGCTACACCTTC.

The chain recombines TRBV7-9 with TRBJ1-3, with D possibly matching TRBD1 (5 bases). The CDR3 runs 15 residues. The germline V gene encodes CDR1 SEHNR and CDR2 FQNEAQ (reference sequence). The ends were cut back, 5 bases at V and 5 bases at J, with 16 bases in the middle. DNA for the CDR3: TGTGCCAGCAGCATAGAGGCAGGGATAAGAAACACCATATATTTT. It specifies CASSIEAGIRNTIYF.

The CDR3 nucleotides read TGTGCCAGCAGCCCACTAGCGGGGCACGACGAGACCCAGTACTTC. This codes for CASSPLAGHDETQYF. This chain links TRBV5-6 with TRBJ2-5; 10 bases are shared with TRBD2. With V trimmed by 4 bases and J by 5 bases, 8 bases remained unmatched. Germline loops: CDR1 SGHDT, CDR2 YYEEEE. The CDR3 loop spans 15 amino acids.

This chain joins TRBV19 and TRBJ2-7; tentative D call: TRBD2 (5 bases). CDR1 is LNHDA and CDR2 is SQIVND in the germline V gene (reference sequence). The CDR3 has 15 residues. V lost 6 bases to trimming and J lost 2 bases, with 17 bases between them. The DNA of the CDR3 is TGTGCCAGTAGCCACCCTGGCGGGCCAACCTACGAGCAGTACTTC. It is translated as CASSHPGGPTYEQYF. Full variable domain (rest looked up from reference TRBV19 and TRBJ2-7): DGGITQSPKYLFRKEGQNVTLSCEQNLNHDAMYWYRQDPGQGLRLIYYSQIVNDFQKGDIAEGYSVSREKKESFPLTVTSAQKNPTAFYLCASSHPGGPTYEQYFGPGTRLTVT.

The chain has TRBV3-1 (or the pseudogene TRBV3-2) and TRBJ1-2, with D maybe TRBD1 (5 bases). There are 14 residues in the CDR3. Germline CDR1 reads LGHDT; CDR2 reads YNNKEL (reference sequence). V lost 1 base, J lost 2 bases, and 8 bases lay in between. The CDR3 DNA reads TGTGCCAGCAGCCAAGGCAGGGTGAACTATGGCTACACCTTC. Its translation is CASSQGRVNYGYTF.

The chain uses TRBV6-5 and TRBJ2-7, with 11 bases that match TRBD1. The CDR3 covers 14 residues. The V gene end was trimmed by 5 bases and the J gene end by 7 bases; junction bases not matched to a gene: 7. CDR1 and CDR2 from the germline V gene are MNHEY and SVGAGI. The CDR3 sequence: CASSLGTGGEEQYF. The CDR3 bases are TGTGCCAGCAGTCTTGGGACAGGGGGAGAGGAGCAGTACTTC.

This rearrangement joins TRBV4-2 to TRBJ2-1; TRBD2 agrees at 13 bases. Germline V gene sequence: CDR1 LGHNA, CDR2 YNFKEQ. This CDR3 contains 17 residues. V dropped 3 bases and J dropped 9; count of bases not matched to a gene: 11. The CDR3 bases are TGTGCCAGCAGCCATGATACCGGGACTAGCGGGATTAGTGAGCAGTTCTTC. It encodes CASSHDTGTSGISEQFF.

V and J are TRBV5-4 and TRBJ1-4; TRBD1 matches at 8 bases. The CDR3 runs to 14 residues. The V segment lost 4 bases and the J segment 7 bases; nucleotides outside the gene matches: 6. In germline, CDR1 is SGHNT, CDR2 YYREEE (reference sequence). The CDR3 nucleotides are TGTGCCAGCAGCCCGGGACAGGAAGGTGAAAAACTGTTTTTT. Its translation: CASSPGQEGEKLFF.

This chain connects TRBV19 to TRBJ1-1, with TRBD1 matching 9 bases. V shed 5 bases and J 3 bases; nucleotides not matched to a gene: 4. There are 14 residues in the CDR3. The germline V gene encodes CDR1 LNHDA and CDR2 SQIVND (reference sequence). CDR3 coding DNA: TGTGCCAGTAGTTACCGGACAGGGGACACTGAAGCTTTCTTT. The encoded protein is CASSYRTGDTEAFF.

This clone was seen a handful of times. V usage is TRBV27 and J usage is TRBJ2-2; 7 bases are a match to TRBD2. The CDR3 totals 18 residues. Per germline, CDR1 MNHEY and CDR2 SMNVEV (reference sequence). Trimming cost V 6 bases and J 5 bases; bases outside gene matches: 18. The CDR3 region is CASSLRVQVAGDTGELFF. The CDR3 DNA reads as TGTGCCAGCAGCTTAAGAGTACAGGTTGCGGGAGATACCGGGGAGCTGTTTTTT.

Comments on this clone: One junction end disagrees with the germline gene, perhaps due to a read error. This chain uses TRBV11-3 with TRBJ1-1; D call uncertain. Per germline, CDR1 SGHNT and CDR2 YENEEA. The CDR3 has 15 amino acids. In DNA, the CDR3 is TGTGCCAGCAGCCTAGAGGAACTCCCGAGGACTGAAGCTTTCTTT. It yields the protein CASSLEELPRTEAFF.

The V call is TRBV9, the J call TRBJ2-5, with 7 bases lining up with TRBD2. Trimming took 0 bases from V and 5 from J; bases not matched to a gene: 10. Germline V CDR1 and CDR2: SGDLS, YYNGEE. The CDR3 spans 16 residues. CDR3 region: CASSVAEGGSRETQYF. In nucleotides, the CDR3 is TGTGCCAGCAGCGTAGCCGAGGGCGGGAGTAGGGAGACCCAGTACTTC.

The genes are TRBV9 and TRBJ2-2, with TRBD1 as a possible D gene (5 bases). Germline-derived CDR1 and CDR2 are SGDLS and YYNGEE. The CDR3 is made up of 16 amino acids. V shed 3 bases and J shed 2 bases, with 14 bases lying between them. The CDR3 is CASSERQYLNTGELFF. The CDR3 nucleotides are TGTGCCAGCAGCGAGAGACAGTATCTAAACACCGGGGAGCTGTTTTTT. The variable domain in full, completed from reference TRBV9 and TRBJ2-2, reads DSGVTQTPKHLITATGQRVTLRCSPRSGDLSVYWYQQSLDQGLQFLIQYYNGEERAKGNILERFSAQQFPDLHSELNLSSLELGDSALYFCASSERQYLNTGELFFGEGSRLTVL.

As regards this clone: Other nucleotide sequences from this sample produce the same CDR3. The rearrangement joins TRBV18 to TRBJ2-1; D gene uncertain. Germline V CDR1 and CDR2: KGHSH, LQKENI. The CDR3 totals 15 residues. V shed 6 bases and J shed 0 bases, with 12 bases lying between them. The CDR3 coding sequence is TGTGCCAGCTCCCCTCCGGGTAGCTCCTACAATGAGCAGTTCTTC. Translation gives CASSPPGSSYNEQFF.

The chain employs TRBV28 and TRBJ2-2; D is unresolved. The ends were cut back, 5 bases at V and 1 base at J, with 11 bases in the middle. The CDR3 consists of 15 residues. CDR1 MDHEN and CDR2 SYDVKM come from the germline V gene. As DNA, the CDR3 is TGTGCCAGCAGTCCTGCAACCAGGAACACCGGGGAGCTGTTTTTT. This translates into CASSPATRNTGELFF.

This sequence joins TRBV20-1 and TRBJ1-2, with D perhaps matching TRBD1 (5 bases). This CDR3 is 13 amino acids long. Germline V gene lookup returns CDR1 DFQATT and CDR2 SNEGSKA (reference sequence). The germline V and J ends were trimmed by 3 bases and 8 bases, with 16 bases remaining between them. The CDR3 here is CSASSGGGSGYTF. CDR3 nucleotides: TGCAGTGCTAGTTCGGGCGGGGGATCGGGCTACACCTTC.

The CDR3 nucleotides are TGTGCCTGGCAGGATGGGGCCCGCTCTGGAAACACCATATATTTT. This codes for CAWQDGARSGNTIYF. V gene TRBV30 combines with J gene TRBJ1-3, with D perhaps TRBD1 (5 bases). This CDR3 contains 15 residues. From germline, CDR1 is GTSNPN and CDR2 SVGIG (reference sequence). V gave up 5 bases and J gave up 0 bases, with 14 bases separating them.

This rearrangement joins TRBV5-1 to TRBJ2-2; D is unclear. Per the germline V gene, CDR1 is SGHRS and CDR2 is YFSETQ. Deletions cut 0 bases from V and 1 base from J, with 7 bases between. This CDR3 comprises 15 residues. The CDR3 coding sequence is TGCGCCAGCAGCTTGGCCGGAGAGAACACCGGGGAGCTGTTTTTT. Translation gives CASSLAGENTGELFF.

The chain has TRBV2 and TRBJ2-5; tentatively, D is TRBD2 (6 bases). The CDR3 is made up of 11 amino acids. From germline, CDR1 is SNHLY and CDR2 FYNNEI. Trimming stripped 7 bases from V and 4 bases from J, with 7 bases between. CDR3 residues: CASMGGETQYF. The CDR3 region has the DNA TGTGCCAGCATGGGGGGAGAGACCCAGTACTTC.

This clone was counted only a few times. This sequence joins TRBV7-9 and TRBJ1-3; 12 bases line up with TRBD1. Germline V lookup: CDR1 SEHNR, CDR2 FQNEAQ (reference sequence). CDR3 size: 18 residues. The V segment lost 1 base and the J segment 0 bases; nucleotides outside the gene matches: 4. This CDR3 is CASSLGGQGAYSGNTIYF. CDR3 DNA sequence: TGTGCCAGCAGCTTAGGGGGACAGGGGGCTTACTCTGGAAACACCATATATTTT.

The rearrangement links TRBV7-8 to TRBJ2-7, with 7 bases aligning to TRBD2. Germline lookup yields CDR1 SGHVS and CDR2 FQNEAQ. The CDR3 covers 14 residues. After removal of 4 bases from V and 4 bases from J, the junction contained 7 bases not matched to a gene. DNA for the CDR3: TGTGCCAGCAGCTCCGGGACTACCTTTTACGAGCAGTACTTC. Translating it yields CASSSGTTFYEQYF.

The J gene is TRBJ2-7, the V gene TRBV3-1 (or the pseudogene TRBV3-2); D may be TRBD2 (5 bases). V was shortened by 6 bases and J by 7 bases, with 25 bases between the two germline ends. Germline assignment: CDR1 LGHDT and CDR2 YNNKEL (reference sequence). The CDR3 has 16 residues. The CDR3 loop reads CASRPRVSGLTGEQYF. In DNA, the CDR3 is TGTGCCAGCAGACCAAGGGTAAGCGGCCTAACGGGGGAGCAGTACTTC.

The gene calls are TRBV5-8 and TRBJ1-1; D gene unclear. This CDR3 has 14 amino acids. Trimming took off 4 bases at V and 0 bases at J, with 10 bases between the two ends. Per the germline V gene, CDR1 is SGHTS and CDR2 is YDEGEE. CDR3 coding DNA: TGTGCCAGCAGCCTTAGTGCACTGAACACTGAAGCTTTCTTT. Protein sequence: CASSLSALNTEAFF.

V is TRBV4-3 and J is TRBJ2-3; a possible D gene is TRBD1 (6 bases). CDR3 length: 16 residues. Between the trimmed V and J ends, which lost 0 bases and 5 bases, there was a span of 15 bases. CDR1 and CDR2 from the germline V gene are LGHNA and YSLEER. This CDR3 reads CASSQDPTGAGDTQYF. CDR3 DNA: TGCGCCAGCAGCCAAGATCCGACAGGAGCAGGAGATACGCAGTATTTT.

This CDR3 reads CASSEILGGSPLHF. The CDR3 bases are TGTGCCAGCAGTGAAATTCTGGGGGGTTCACCCCTCCACTTT. This sequence joins TRBV6-1 and TRBJ1-6, with TRBD1 as a possible D gene (5 bases). Trimming stripped 2 bases from V and 9 bases from J, with 11 bases between. CDR1 and CDR2 from the germline V gene are MNHNS and SASEGT. The CDR3 totals 14 residues.

The V gene is TRBV6-1, the J gene TRBJ1-5; D is perhaps TRBD1 (6 bases). Trimming took 1 base from V and 6 from J, leaving 10 bases between them. CDR1 and CDR2 from the germline V gene are MNHNS and SASEGT. The CDR3 is 14 amino acids. The CDR3 DNA sequence: TGTGCCAGCAGTGAAGGAGGGGGAAGTCAGCCCCAGCATTTT. It specifies CASSEGGGSQPQHF.

As DNA, the CDR3 is TGTGCCAGCAGTTACTCCCTCAAAGGGGGCTTTGAGCAGTTCTTC. Protein product: CASSYSLKGGFEQFF. V gene TRBV6-2 or TRBV6-3 combines with J gene TRBJ2-1, with 7 bases that match TRBD1. Germline V gene sequence: CDR1 MNHEY, CDR2 SVGEGT. The CDR3 length is 15 residues. V was clipped by 0 bases and J by 9 bases; unmatched bases: 8.

CDR3 in DNA: TGTGCCAGCAGTTTAACTCATGGAGCTAATCAGCCCCAGCATTTT. Amino acid sequence: CASSLTHGANQPQHF. The chain has TRBV28 and TRBJ1-5; D unresolved. CDR3 length equals 15 residues. V was cut by 2 bases and J by 4 bases, with 12 bases left in between. Germline values: CDR1 MDHEN, CDR2 SYDVKM.

The V and J genes are TRBV4-1 and TRBJ2-7; TRBD1 matches at 10 bases. In germline, CDR1 is MGHRA, CDR2 YSYEKL. The ends lost 4 bases at V and 5 bases at J; junction bases unmatched: 8. The length of the CDR3 is 15 residues. CDR3: CASSPSGQGGDEQYF. The CDR3 nucleotides are TGCGCCAGCAGCCCTTCCGGACAGGGGGGTGACGAGCAGTACTTC.

V usage is TRBV19 and J usage is TRBJ2-7; 9 bases are shared with TRBD1. The CDR3 runs 15 residues. The germline V gene encodes CDR1 LNHDA and CDR2 SQIVND (reference sequence). The trim removed 3 bases at V and 3 bases at J, leaving 6 bases unmatched. The CDR3 here is CASSIAQGADYEQYF. The CDR3 DNA follows: TGTGCCAGTAGTATCGCACAGGGGGCGGACTACGAGCAGTACTTC.